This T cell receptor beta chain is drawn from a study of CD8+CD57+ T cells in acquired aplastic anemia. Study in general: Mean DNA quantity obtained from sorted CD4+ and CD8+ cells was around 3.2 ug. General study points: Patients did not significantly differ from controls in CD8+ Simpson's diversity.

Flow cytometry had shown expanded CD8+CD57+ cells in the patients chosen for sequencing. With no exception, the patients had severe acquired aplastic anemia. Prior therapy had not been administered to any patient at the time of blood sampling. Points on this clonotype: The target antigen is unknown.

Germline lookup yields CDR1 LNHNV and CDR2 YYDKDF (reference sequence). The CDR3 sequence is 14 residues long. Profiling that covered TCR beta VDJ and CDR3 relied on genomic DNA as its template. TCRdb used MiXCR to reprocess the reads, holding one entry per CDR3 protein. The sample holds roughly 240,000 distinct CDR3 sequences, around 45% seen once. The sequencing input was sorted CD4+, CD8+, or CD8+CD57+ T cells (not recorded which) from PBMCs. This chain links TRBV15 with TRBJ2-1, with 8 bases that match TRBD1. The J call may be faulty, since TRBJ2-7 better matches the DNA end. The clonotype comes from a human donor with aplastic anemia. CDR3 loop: CATSSRTGGYEQYF. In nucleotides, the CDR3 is TGTGCCACCAGCAGCCGTACAGGGGGCTACGAGCAGTACTTC.